This paragraph covers one T cell receptor beta chain sequence. Its antigen is as yet unknown. The CDR3 runs to 15 residues. Germline CDR1 reads MNHNS; CDR2 reads SASEGT. V lost 5 bases to trimming and J lost 4 bases, with 15 bases between them. This entry comes from a study of OX40 agonist ivuxolimab in advanced cancers. Looking at the study overall: Cohort: roughly 79% men, mean age approximately 64, aged roughly 23 to 79. Points from the study as a whole: The study found among the lowest clonal expansion in partial responders at 0.1-3.0 mg/kg. The CD4+ and CD8+ T cells in the blood had expanded clonally by week 6 at 0.1 to 3.0 mg/kg. Expanded clones were, on average, more numerous among CD8+ T cells than CD4+.

Using immunoSEQ multiplex PCR, the repertoire was profiled, and TCRdb retains in-frame clones only, with some absent. The sample consists of some 58,000 clones, 90% to 95% of them appearing once. This material consisted of CD4+ or CD8+ T cells sorted from blood, taken in a trial of the OX40 agonist ivuxolimab. The sequence was collected from an adult with an advanced solid tumor such as melanoma, head and neck, liver or kidney cancer. The chain employs TRBV6-1 and TRBJ2-4; TRBD1 or TRBD2 may be the D gene (5 bases each). CDR3: CASSNPGTPKNIQYF. The CDR3 nucleotides are TGTGCCAGCAGTAACCCCGGGACCCCTAAAAACATTCAGTACTTC.